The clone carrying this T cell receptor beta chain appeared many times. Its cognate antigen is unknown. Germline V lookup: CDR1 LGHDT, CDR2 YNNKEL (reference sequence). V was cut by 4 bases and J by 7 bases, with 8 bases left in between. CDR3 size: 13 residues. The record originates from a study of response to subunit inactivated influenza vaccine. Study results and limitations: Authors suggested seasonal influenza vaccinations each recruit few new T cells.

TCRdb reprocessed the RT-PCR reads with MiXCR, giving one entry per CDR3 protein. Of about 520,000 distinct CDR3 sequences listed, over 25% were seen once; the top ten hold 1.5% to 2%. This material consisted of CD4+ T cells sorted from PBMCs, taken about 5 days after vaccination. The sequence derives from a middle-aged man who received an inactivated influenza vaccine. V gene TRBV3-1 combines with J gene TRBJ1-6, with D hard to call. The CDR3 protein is CASSLAPNSPLHF. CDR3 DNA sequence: TGTGCCAGCAGCCTTGCTCCGAATTCACCCCTCCACTTT. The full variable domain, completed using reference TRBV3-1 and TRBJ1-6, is DTAVSQTPKYLVTQMGNDKSIKCEQNLGHDTMYWYKQDSKKFLKIMFSYNNKELIINETVPNRFSPKSPDKAHLNLHINSLELGDSAVYFCASSLAPNSPLHFGNGTRLTVT.